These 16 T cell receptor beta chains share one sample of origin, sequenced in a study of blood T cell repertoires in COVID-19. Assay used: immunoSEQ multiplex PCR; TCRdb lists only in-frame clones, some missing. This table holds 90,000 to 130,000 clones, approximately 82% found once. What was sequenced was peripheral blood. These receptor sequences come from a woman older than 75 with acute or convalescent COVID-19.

The CDR3 DNA sequence: TGCGCCAGCAGCCAAGCTCCCCAGGGGATAAGAATAGCCAAAAACATTCAGTACTTC. Its translation is CASSQAPQGIRIAKNIQYF. V gene TRBV4-1 combines with J gene TRBJ2-4; the D gene is possibly TRBD1 (6 bases). Germline CDR1 is MGHRA and CDR2 is YSYEKL. The CDR3 covers 19 residues. V lost 1 base to trimming and J lost 0 bases, with 19 bases between them.

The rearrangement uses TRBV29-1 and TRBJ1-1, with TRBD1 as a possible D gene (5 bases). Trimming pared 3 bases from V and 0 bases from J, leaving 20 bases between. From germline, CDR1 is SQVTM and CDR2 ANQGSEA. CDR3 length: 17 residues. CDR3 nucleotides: TGCAGCGTTGACCCCGGGGGAGGGTCCATTATGAACACTGAAGCTTTCTTT. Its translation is CSVDPGGGSIMNTEAFF.

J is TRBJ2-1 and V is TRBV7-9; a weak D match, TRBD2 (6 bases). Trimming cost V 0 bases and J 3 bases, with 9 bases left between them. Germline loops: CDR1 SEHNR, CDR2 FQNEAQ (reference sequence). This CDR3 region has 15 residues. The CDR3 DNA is TGTGCCAGCAGCTTAGCGGGAGGTGACTACAATGAGCAGTTCTTC. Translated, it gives CASSLAGGDYNEQFF.

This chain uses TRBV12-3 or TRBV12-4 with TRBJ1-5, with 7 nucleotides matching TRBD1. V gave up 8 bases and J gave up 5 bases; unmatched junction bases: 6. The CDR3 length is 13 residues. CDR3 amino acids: CASGDSADQPQHF. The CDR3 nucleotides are TGTGCCAGCGGGGACAGTGCGGATCAGCCCCAGCATTTT.

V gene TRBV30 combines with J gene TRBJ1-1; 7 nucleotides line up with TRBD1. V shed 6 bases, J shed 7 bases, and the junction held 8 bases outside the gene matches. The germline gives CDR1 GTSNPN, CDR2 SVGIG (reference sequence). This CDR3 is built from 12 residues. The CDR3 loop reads CACSQGVIEAFF. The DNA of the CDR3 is TGTGCCTGTAGTCAGGGGGTGATTGAAGCTTTCTTT.

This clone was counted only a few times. The CDR3 region has the DNA TGTGCCAGCAGTTTCGGGACAGGGGGCTACGAGCAGTACTTC. This sequence encodes CASSFGTGGYEQYF. The chain recombines TRBV2 with TRBJ2-7, with 11 bases aligning to TRBD1. Per the germline V gene, CDR1 is SNHLY and CDR2 is FYNNEI. V shed 5 bases, J shed 3 bases, and the junction held 3 bases outside the gene matches. There are 14 residues in the CDR3.

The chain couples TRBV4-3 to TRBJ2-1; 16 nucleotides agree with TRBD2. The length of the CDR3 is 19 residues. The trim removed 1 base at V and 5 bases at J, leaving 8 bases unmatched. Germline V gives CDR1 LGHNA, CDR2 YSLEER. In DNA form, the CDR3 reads TGCGCCAGCAGCCAAGCTGGGACTAGCGGGAGGGGGGCCCACAATGAGCAGTTCTTC. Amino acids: CASSQAGTSGRGAHNEQFF.

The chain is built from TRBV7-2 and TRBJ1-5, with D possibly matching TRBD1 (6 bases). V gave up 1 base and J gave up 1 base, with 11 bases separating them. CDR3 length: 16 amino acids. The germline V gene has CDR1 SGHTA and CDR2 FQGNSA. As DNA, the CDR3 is TGTGCCAGCAGCTTAGTTGCAGGGGAAAGCAATCAGCCCCAGCATTTT. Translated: CASSLVAGESNQPQHF.

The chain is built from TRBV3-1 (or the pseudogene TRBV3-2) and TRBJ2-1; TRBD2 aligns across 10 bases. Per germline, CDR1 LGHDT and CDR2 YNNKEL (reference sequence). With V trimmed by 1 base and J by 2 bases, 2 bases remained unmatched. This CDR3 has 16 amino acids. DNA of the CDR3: TGTGCCAGCAGCCAAGGACTAGCGGGCCCCTACAATGAGCAGTTCTTC. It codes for CASSQGLAGPYNEQFF.

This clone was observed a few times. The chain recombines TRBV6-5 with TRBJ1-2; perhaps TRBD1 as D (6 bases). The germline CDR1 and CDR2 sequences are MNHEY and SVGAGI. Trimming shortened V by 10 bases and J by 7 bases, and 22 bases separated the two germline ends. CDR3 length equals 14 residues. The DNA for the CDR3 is TGTGCCACTAAACTGGCAGGGGATTTTGTTGGCTACACCTTC. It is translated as CATKLAGDFVGYTF.

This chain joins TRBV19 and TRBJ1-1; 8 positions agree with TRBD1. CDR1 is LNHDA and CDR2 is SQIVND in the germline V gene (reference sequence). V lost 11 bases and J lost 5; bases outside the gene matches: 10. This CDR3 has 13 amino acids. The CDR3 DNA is TGTGCCTCCATATCAGGGGGCAGGACTGAAGCTTTCTTT. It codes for CASISGGRTEAFF.

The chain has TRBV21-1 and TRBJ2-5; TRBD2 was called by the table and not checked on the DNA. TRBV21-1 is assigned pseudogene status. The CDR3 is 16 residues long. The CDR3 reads CASTGREGVYWETQYF. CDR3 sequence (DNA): TGTGCCAGCACCGGGAGGGAGGGGGTATATTGGGAGACCCAGTACTTC.

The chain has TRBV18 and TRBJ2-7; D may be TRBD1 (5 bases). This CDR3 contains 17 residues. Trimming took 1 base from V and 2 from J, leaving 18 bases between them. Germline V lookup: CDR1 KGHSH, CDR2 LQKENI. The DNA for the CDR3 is TGTGCCAGCTCACCACAAGGCGGCACAGGCATTACCTACGAGCAGTACTTC. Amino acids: CASSPQGGTGITYEQYF.

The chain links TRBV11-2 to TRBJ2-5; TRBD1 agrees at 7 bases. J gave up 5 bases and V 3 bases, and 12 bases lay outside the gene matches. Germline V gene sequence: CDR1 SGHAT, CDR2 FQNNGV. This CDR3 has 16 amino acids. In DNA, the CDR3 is TGTGCCAGCAGCTTGTGGGGGACAGTTATGGGGGAGACCCAGTACTTC. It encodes CASSLWGTVMGETQYF.

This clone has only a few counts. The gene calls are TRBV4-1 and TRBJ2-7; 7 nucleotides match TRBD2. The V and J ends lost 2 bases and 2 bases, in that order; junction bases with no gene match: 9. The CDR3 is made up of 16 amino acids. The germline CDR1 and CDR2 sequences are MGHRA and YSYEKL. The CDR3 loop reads CASSQPSGAKPYEQYF. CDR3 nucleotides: TGCGCCAGCAGCCAACCCAGCGGGGCCAAACCCTACGAGCAGTACTTC.

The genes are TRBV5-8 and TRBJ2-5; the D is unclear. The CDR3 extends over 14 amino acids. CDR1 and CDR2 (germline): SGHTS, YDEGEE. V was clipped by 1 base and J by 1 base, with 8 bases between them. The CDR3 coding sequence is TGTGCCAGCAGCTTGTCTCTATCCCAAGAGACCCAGTACTTC. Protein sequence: CASSLSLSQETQYF.